The T cell receptor (beta chain) described here comes from a study of T-cell memory formation after mild COVID-19. Study-wide results and caveats: Day 15 to 85 contracting clones showed balanced CD4/CD8; later expanders leaned CD4+. Pre-infection memory carried some responding clones, suggesting that cross-reactive memory joined. SARS-CoV-2 specificity was not confirmed for second-wave clones peaking on day 37.

As regards this clonotype: Its antigen is unknown.

This CDR3 contains 14 residues. Germline V lookup: CDR1 DFQATT, CDR2 SNEGSKA (reference sequence). Trimming at V came to 7 bases and at J to 5 bases, leaving 7 bases not matched to a gene. 5'RACE primed at constant segments yielded TCR alpha and TCR beta cDNA libraries bearing sample barcodes and UMIs. MiXCR, run by TCRdb on the 5' RACE reads, gives a single entry per CDR3 protein. The profile shows more than 350,000 distinct CDR3 sequences, more than 20% of them singletons. V is TRBV20-1 and J is TRBJ2-5; TRBD2 aligns across 13 bases. Sequenced material: PBMCs or a T cell subset sorted from them (not recorded which). The origin of this receptor is an adult woman who had mild COVID-19 (a few samples of this study predate the infection). Cell type and time point are not known. CDR3 residues: CSGFRTSGSETQYF. CDR3 nucleotide sequence: TGCAGTGGCTTTCGGACTAGCGGGAGTGAGACCCAGTACTTC.